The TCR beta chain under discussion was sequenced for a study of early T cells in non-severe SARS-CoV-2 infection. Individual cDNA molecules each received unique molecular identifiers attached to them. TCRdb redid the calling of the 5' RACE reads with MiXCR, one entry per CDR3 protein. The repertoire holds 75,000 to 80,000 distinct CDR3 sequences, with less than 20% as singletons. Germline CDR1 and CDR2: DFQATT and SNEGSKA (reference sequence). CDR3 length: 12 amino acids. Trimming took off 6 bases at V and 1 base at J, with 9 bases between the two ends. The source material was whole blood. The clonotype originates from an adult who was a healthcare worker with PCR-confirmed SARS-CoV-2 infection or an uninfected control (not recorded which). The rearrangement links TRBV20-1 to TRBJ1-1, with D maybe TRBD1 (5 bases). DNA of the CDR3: TGCAGTGCCTATGACAGGAACACTGAAGCTTTCTTT. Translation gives CSAYDRNTEAFF.